This T cell receptor beta chain was recovered during a study of cytomegalovirus exposure and HLA in healthy donors (dated by TCRdb to about 2017). Turning to the overall study: An earlier analysis of several hundred of the donors reported about 250 Gb of sequence data and around 110 million unique TCR beta sequences from 150 million to 200 million T cells. To predict cytomegalovirus infection status, the study combined high-throughput TCR immunosequencing, statistical association of individual TCRs with disease status, and machine learning. A later analysis re-analyzed previously published TCR beta repertoires from approximately 700 donors and added high-resolution HLA genotyping to study TCR occurrence patterns. The number of donors typed differed by locus, with 629-630 for A, B, C, DRB1 and DQB1, around 500 for DQA1, about 610 for DPA1, and approximately 470 for DPB1. Donor age, sex, ethnicity and CMV serostatus were collected together with the repertoire data. An earlier analysis of a few hundred of the donors applied high-throughput TCR beta sequencing to assess whether each TCR beta V gene segment acted as functional or pseudogenic. Rather than drawing on any new phenotypic data, the later analysis identified candidate immune exposures from TCR beta sequences and the way those sequences occurred across donors. Every discovery cohort repertoire had been produced on one sequencing platform. The study was designed to test whether signatures of past pathogen exposure could be identified by cataloging public T cell receptors. Of the approximately 400 genotyped donors, over 70% fell in the genetic ancestry cluster associated with self-reported Caucasian donors. A later genetic analysis used genome-wide SNP genotypes for about 55% of the 666 donors, treating that subset as a discovery cohort. A separate validation cohort of roughly 110 different subjects was used in addition to the roughly 670-subject first cohort. Using immunosequencing, the study profiled T cell repertoires from 666 subjects and related those repertoires to cytomegalovirus serostatus. Roughly 300 gigabases of sequencing data and some 85 million unique TCR sequences were included in an early release covering 550 to 650 HLA-typed donors. HLA typing covered class I and class II loci at four-digit resolution. A handful of DR-DQ haplotypes were treated as single units for association and clustering because of strong linkage in the cohort. On average, roughly 250,000 unique TCR beta nucleotide sequences were sequenced per donor among 398 genotyped donors of the cohort, with approximately 18% of those sequences being non-productive. Findings and caveats that apply to the study as a whole: In an earlier analysis of fewer than 750 of the donors, most TCR beta V segments were observed in productive rearrangements about 87% or about 30% of the time, broadly matching IMGT annotations. A later analysis associated 16,951 TCR beta sequences with specific HLA alleles at a false discovery rate of 0.05. Most CMV-associated TCR beta chains appeared to be HLA-restricted in a later analysis, and the HLA associations seemed to be driven largely by CMV exposure. A later analysis found that HLA-associated TCR beta chains were more clonally expanded and had lower generation probabilities than equally common non-associated chains. Because some donors lacked HLA typing at each locus, the association tests relied only on the typed subset. The presence/absence analyses assumed that sequencing depth was roughly uniform across donors, and that assumption may not be true. In both the original and validation cohorts, the classifier was reported to diagnose cytomegalovirus status with high specificity and sensitivity. When HLA alleles, especially DR and DQ, strongly co-occurred, TCR associations were difficult to assign to individual alleles. A group of highly shared sequence variants was considered likely to be a technical artifact of the sequencing pipeline. It was suggested by the authors that the approach could potentially be generalized to other disease states and immunological phenotypes. Some IMGT-functional V segments, including TRBV6-2 and TRBV6-3, could not be told apart with the 87-base-pair reads, so those segments were excluded. In a later genetic analysis, a missense DCLRE1C variant was associated with V-gene and J-gene trimming of TCR beta chains, and the association was replicated in an independent cohort. In a later analysis, TCR association rates were found to vary across HLA loci, with the most associated TCRs seen for DRB1 alleles and the fewest for HLA-C alleles. In a later analysis, several top co-occurrence clusters were reported to appear linked to parvovirus B19, influenza, CMV and Epstein-Barr virus. The study listed approximately 150 TCR beta chains as associated with cytomegalovirus. A further reported finding was that TCR beta sequences accurately predicted the HLA-A and HLA-B alleles for most subjects in the first cohort. According to a later genetic analysis, donors in an Asian-associated ancestry cluster had fewer N-insertions in productive TCRs than the approximately 610-donor mean. For the cohort, immune exposure information was limited to CMV serostatus. Over 15 rarely observed V segments, including chromosome 9 orphons, were excluded from the earlier analysis of about 600 of the donors because counts were too low. A few of the identified cytomegalovirus-associated TCR beta chains were confirmed in vitro to be specific for cytomegalovirus antigens. Most TCR sequences were seen in very few donors, while some public TCRs were found in many individuals. Linkage disequilibrium might explain the correlated functional status among segregating V segments, but an unknown experimental factor could not be ruled out. This cohort had only TCR beta chains sequenced, and the lack of alpha or paired-chain data limited which features could be detected.

This clone was detected only once. Its specific antigen is unknown. There are no base qualities to consult, and no much larger clone falls within one base. Libraries were built with the immunoSEQ multiplex PCR assay. A mixture of 60 forward primers for TCR Vbeta segments and 13 reverse primers for TCR Jbeta segments was used in the multiplex PCR. Amplification of the CDR3 region of rearranged TCR beta genes was performed with a multiplex PCR assay on genomic DNA. Amplified TCR beta libraries were sequenced as 87-base-pair reads on the Illumina HiSeq System. The published analysis was carried out like this. Across the 640 or so repertoires, a later analysis counted roughly 77 million unique TCR beta chains, some 11 million of which were shared by at least two donors. Raw reads were error-corrected and collapsed into unique sequences with a nearest-neighbor algorithm that merged closely related sequences to remove PCR and sequencing errors. Alignment of CDR3 sequences to IMGT reference sequences was used to assign V, D and J gene segments. Each retained sequence needed at least a six-nucleotide match to both a V gene segment and a J gene segment. A rearrangement counted as productive if the CDR3 had no stop codons and remained in frame with V and J, and every other rearrangement counted as non-productive. CDR3 was defined according to IMGT convention as the region running from the second conserved V-encoded cysteine to the conserved J-encoded phenylalanine. Sequences without an unambiguous match to a single V gene segment were excluded from the earlier analysis of about 640 of the donors. In an earlier analysis of around 600 of the donors, V segments were called functional above 56.7% productive rearrangements and were called segregating when the between-donor standard deviation exceeded 5%. A statistical classification framework was built to diagnose cytomegalovirus status from the catalog of TCR beta chain sequences. A later analysis assigned V and J genes by comparing TCR nucleotide sequences with IMGT/GENE-DB human TR gene sequences. A later analysis assigned CDR3 sequences and most-parsimonious VDJ recombination scenarios with the TCRdist pipeline. In a later analysis, each TCR beta chain was defined by its CDR3 amino acid sequence together with its V-gene family, and reads lacking a unique V-gene family were excluded. As a way to deal with suspected cross-contamination and a sequencing artifact, a later analysis dropped more than 500 nucleotide sequences that were highly shared and had low generation probability. In a later analysis, a clonal expansion index for each public chain was calculated from normalized within-repertoire ranks of inferred template counts. In a later analysis, generation probabilities were computed using a VDJ recombination model fitted to out-of-frame rearrangements, and the results were checked against IGoR. A later analysis scored TCR-TCR, TCR-HLA and TCR-CMV co-occurrence with hypergeometric tests, applying a repertoire-size bias correction to TCR pairs. In a later analysis, false discovery rates were estimated by permuting HLA or CMV assignments 20 times. A later analysis grouped co-occurring TCRs with DBSCAN, adding TCRdist sequence similarity when clustering within HLA-allele-positive subsets. For co-occurrence clustering, repertoires with fewer than 30,000 or more than 120,000 public chains were excluded, along with 4 to 6 repertoires with anomalous nucleotide sharing. TCRdb limited this immuneACCESS table to in-frame rearrangements with V and J called. A share of clones is missing; checked studies link under half to unresolved V genes, and the rest is unexplained. Clonal size and the V and J genes are those of that table, whereas D and trimming came from the DNA. This sample gives 150,000 or so clones in total; 65% to 85% of them show up just once. 3.9% of the sample is held by the ten biggest clonotypes.

The cohort was made up of approximately 670 healthy bone marrow donors. At the time of sampling, all cohort members were nominally healthy, though unrecorded immune exposures were likely present. The donor was CMV seronegative and belonged to the group of around 350 seronegative cohort members. Each donor provided a peripheral blood sample, and peripheral blood mononuclear cells were used for TCR beta sequencing. The Qiagen DNeasy Blood Extraction Kit was used to extract genomic DNA from the blood cell samples. There are 16 amino acids in the CDR3, from cysteine to phenylalanine inclusive. The CDR3 DNA has 48 bases and is translated from base 1. From V the trimming removes 8 bases and from J it removes 8 bases, while the gene matches leave 16 bases of the junction unaccounted for. Based on the germline V gene, the CDR1 and CDR2 sequences are LGHNA and YNFKEQ.

The sequencing input was PBMCs. The chain is encoded by TRBV4-2 joined to TRBJ1-4; 8 bases in between match TRBD1. The origin of this receptor is a male donor in good health and CMV-seronegative. CDR3 sequence: CASRRGQAVIGEKLFF. The DNA sequence is given as TGTGCCAGCCGTCGGGGACAGGCCGTCATAGGGGAAAAACTGTTTTTT.